This TCR beta chain was profiled in a study of T cell changes during pregnancy in multiple sclerosis. Measured with immunoSEQ multiplex PCR; TCRdb has only the in-frame clones, and not every one. The sample lists 30,000 to 40,000 clones; approximately 89% were seen once. This CDR3 is 15 amino acids long. Germline V gene sequence: CDR1 LGHNA, CDR2 YSLEER. Trimming took off 0 bases at V and 0 bases at J, with 8 bases between the two ends. The sequence was obtained from a female donor with multiple sclerosis, enrolled in a pregnancy study. The chain uses TRBV4-3 and TRBJ1-1; D perhaps matches TRBD1 (5 bases). The sample was CD8+ T cells from peripheral blood mononuclear cells, taken in the second trimester of pregnancy. CDR3 coding DNA: TGCGCCAGCAGCCAAGATCAGGGCTTGAACACTGAAGCTTTCTTT. Residues: CASSQDQGLNTEAFF.